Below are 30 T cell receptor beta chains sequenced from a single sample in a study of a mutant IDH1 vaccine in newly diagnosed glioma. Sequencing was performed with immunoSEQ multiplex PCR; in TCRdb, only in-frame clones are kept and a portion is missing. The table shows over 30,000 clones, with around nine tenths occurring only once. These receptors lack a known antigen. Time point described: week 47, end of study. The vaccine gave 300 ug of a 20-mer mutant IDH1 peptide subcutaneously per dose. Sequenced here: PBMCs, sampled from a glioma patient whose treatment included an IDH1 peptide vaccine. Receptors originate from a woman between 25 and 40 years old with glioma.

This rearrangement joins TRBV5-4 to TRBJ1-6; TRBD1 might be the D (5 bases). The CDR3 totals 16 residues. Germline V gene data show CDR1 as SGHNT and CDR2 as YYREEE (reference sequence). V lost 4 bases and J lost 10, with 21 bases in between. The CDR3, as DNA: TGTGCCAGCAGCCTCTATGGGGCGGGAGGCGGGTCACCCCTCCACTTT. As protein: CASSLYGAGGGSPLHF.

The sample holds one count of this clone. The CDR3 DNA follows: TGTGCCAGCACGCAGGGAAGATCAACTAATGAAAAACTGTTTTTT. It translates to CASTQGRSTNEKLFF. This chain uses TRBV6-5 with TRBJ1-4, with D possibly being TRBD1 (5 bases). The V gene's germline CDR1 is MNHEY and CDR2 SVGAGI. This CDR3 is 15 amino acids long. V dropped 7 bases and J dropped 0 bases, with 12 bases sitting between them.

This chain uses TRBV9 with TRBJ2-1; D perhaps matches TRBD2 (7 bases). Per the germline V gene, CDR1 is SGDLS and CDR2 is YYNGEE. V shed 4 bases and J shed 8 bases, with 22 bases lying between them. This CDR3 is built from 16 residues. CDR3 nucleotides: TGTGCCAGCAGCTCGGTCGGCGGGGGCGGGCTGTATGAGCAGTTCTTC. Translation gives CASSSVGGGGLYEQFF.

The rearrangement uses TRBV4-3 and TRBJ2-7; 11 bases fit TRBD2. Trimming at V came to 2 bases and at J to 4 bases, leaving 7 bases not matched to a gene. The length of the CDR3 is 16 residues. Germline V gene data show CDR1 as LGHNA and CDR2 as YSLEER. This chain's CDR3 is CASSQLGLAGPYEQYF. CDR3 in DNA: TGCGCCAGCAGCCAACTAGGACTAGCGGGCCCTTACGAGCAGTACTTC.

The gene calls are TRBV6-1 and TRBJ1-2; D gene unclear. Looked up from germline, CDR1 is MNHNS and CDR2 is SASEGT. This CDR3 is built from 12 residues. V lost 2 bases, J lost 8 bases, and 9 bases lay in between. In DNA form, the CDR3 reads TGTGCCAGCAGTGAATCGCTCAGAGGCTACACCTTC. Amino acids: CASSESLRGYTF.

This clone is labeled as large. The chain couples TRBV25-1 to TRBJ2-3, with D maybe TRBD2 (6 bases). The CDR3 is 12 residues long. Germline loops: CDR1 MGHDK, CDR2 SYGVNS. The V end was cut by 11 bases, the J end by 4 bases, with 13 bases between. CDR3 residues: CASGEGADTQYF. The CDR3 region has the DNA TGTGCCTCGGGGGAAGGGGCAGATACGCAGTATTTT. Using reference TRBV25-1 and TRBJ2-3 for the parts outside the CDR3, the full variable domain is EADIYQTPRYLVIGTGKKITLECSQTMGHDKMYWYQQDPGMELHLIHYSYGVNSTEKGDLSSESTVSRIRTEHFPLTLESARPSHTSQYLCASGEGADTQYFGPGTRLTVL.

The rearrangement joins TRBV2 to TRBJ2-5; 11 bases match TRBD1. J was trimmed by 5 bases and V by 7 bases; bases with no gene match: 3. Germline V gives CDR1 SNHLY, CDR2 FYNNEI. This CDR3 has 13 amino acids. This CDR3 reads CASMDRGRETQYF. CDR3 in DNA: TGTGCCAGCATGGACAGGGGGCGGGAGACCCAGTACTTC. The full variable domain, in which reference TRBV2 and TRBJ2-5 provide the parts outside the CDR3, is EPEVTQTPSHQVTQMGQEVILRCVPISNHLYFYWYRQILGQKVEFLVSFYNNEISEKSEIFDDQFSVERPDGSNFTLKIRSTKLEDSAMYFCASMDRGRETQYFGPGTRLLVL.

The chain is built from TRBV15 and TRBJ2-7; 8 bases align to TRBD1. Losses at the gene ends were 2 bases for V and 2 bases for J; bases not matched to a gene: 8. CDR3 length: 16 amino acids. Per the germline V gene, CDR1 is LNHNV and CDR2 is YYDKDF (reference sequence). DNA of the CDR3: TGTGCCACCAGCAGACGCGACAGGGGCCGAACCTACGAGCAGTACTTC. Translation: CATSRRDRGRTYEQYF.

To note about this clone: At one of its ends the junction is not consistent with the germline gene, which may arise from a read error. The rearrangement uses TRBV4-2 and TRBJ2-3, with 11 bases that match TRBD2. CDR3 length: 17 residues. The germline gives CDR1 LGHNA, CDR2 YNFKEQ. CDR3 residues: CASSQGLAGPSTDTQYF. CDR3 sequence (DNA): TGTGCCAGCAGCCAAGGACTAGCGGGGCCTAGCACCGATACGCAGTATTTT.

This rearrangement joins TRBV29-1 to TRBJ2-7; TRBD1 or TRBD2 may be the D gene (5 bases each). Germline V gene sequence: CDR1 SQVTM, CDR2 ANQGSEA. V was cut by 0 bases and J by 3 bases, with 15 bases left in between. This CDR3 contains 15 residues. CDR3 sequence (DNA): TGCAGCGTTGAAGAACCCAGGGTCCGGGGCTACGAGCAGTACTTC. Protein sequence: CSVEEPRVRGYEQYF.

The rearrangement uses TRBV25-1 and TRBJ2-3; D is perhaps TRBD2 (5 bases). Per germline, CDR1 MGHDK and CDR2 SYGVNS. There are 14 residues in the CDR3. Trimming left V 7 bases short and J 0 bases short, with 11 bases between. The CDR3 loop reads CASTGRTSTDTQYF. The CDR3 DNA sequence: TGTGCCAGCACAGGCAGGACTAGCACAGATACGCAGTATTTT.

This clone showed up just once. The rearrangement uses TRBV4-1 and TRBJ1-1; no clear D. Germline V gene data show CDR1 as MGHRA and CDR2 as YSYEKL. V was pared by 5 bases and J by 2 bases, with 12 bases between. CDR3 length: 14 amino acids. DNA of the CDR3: TGCGCCAGCAGCTCTAGGGAGGGAAACACTGAAGCTTTCTTT. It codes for CASSSREGNTEAFF.

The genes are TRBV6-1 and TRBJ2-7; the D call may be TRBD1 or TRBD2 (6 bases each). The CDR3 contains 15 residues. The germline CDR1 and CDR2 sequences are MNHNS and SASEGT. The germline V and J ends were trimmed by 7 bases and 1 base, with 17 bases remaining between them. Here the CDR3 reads CASTSRGGGSYEQYF. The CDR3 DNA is TGTGCCAGCACCTCACGCGGAGGGGGATCCTACGAGCAGTACTTC.

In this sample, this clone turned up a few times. The CDR3 DNA reads as TGTGCCAGCAGTTTATCCTTGAACACTGAAGCTTTCTTT. It encodes CASSLSLNTEAFF. The V call is TRBV27, the J call TRBJ1-1; D gene ambiguous. Germline V gene sequence: CDR1 MNHEY, CDR2 SMNVEV (reference sequence). This CDR3 comprises 13 residues. V was pared by 0 bases and J by 0 bases, with 2 bases between.

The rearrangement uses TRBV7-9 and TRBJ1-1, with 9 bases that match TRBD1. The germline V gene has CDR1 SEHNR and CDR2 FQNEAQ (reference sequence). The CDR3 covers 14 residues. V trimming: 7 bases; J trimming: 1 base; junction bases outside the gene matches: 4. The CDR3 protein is CASNPGQGNTEAFF. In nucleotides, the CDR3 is TGTGCCAGCAACCCGGGACAGGGGAACACTGAAGCTTTCTTT.

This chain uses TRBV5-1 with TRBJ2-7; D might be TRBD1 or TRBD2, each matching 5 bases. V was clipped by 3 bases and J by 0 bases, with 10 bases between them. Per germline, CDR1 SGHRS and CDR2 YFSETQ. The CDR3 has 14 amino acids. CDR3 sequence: CASSSPGTSYEQYF. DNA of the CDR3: TGCGCCAGCAGCTCTCCCGGGACCTCCTACGAGCAGTACTTC.

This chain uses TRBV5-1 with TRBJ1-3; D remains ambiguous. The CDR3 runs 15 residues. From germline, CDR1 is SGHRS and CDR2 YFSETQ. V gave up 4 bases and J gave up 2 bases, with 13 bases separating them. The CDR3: CASSRLLETGNTIYF. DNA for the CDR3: TGCGCCAGCAGCCGCCTGTTAGAGACTGGAAACACCATATATTTT.

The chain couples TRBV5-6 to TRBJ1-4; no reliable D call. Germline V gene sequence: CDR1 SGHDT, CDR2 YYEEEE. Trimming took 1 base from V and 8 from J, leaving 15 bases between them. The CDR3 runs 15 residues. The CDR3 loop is CASSLRRPTREKLFF. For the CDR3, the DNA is TGTGCCAGCAGCTTGAGGCGGCCAACACGGGAAAAACTGTTTTTT.

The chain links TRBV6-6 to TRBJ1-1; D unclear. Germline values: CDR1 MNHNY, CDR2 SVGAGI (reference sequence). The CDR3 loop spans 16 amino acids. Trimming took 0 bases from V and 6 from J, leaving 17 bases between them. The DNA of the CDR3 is TGTGCCAGCAGTTACTCCAACATTGGGGAGAAGGCTGAAGCTTTCTTT. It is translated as CASSYSNIGEKAEAFF.

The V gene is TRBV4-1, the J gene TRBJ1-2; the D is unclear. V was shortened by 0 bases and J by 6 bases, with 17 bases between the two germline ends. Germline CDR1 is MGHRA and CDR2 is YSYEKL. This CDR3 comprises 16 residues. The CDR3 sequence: CASSQDVQLGWNGYTF. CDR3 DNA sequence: TGCGCCAGCAGCCAAGATGTACAGCTGGGTTGGAATGGCTACACCTTC.

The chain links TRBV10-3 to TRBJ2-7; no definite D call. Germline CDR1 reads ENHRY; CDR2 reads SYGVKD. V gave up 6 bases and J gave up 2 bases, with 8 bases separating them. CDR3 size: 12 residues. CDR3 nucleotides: TGTGCCATCAGCCCAGCACCCTACGAGCAGTACTTC. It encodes CAISPAPYEQYF.

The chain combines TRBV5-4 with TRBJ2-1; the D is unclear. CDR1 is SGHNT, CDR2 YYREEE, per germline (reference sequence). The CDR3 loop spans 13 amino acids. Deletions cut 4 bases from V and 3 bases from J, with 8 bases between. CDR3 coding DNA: TGTGCCAGCAGCCAAAGCAGCTACAATGAGCAGTTCTTC. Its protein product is CASSQSSYNEQFF.

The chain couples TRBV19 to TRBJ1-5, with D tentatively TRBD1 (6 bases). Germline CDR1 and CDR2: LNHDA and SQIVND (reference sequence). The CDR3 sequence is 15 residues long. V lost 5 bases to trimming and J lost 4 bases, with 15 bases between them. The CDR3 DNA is TGTGCCAGTAGTCAGCCGCAGGGGAATAATCAGCCCCAGCATTTT. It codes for CASSQPQGNNQPQHF.

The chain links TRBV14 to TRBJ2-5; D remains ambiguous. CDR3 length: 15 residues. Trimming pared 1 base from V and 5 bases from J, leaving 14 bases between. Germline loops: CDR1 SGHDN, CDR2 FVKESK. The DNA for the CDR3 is TGTGCCAGCAGCCAAGGAGTCGGCAGTGGGGAGACCCAGTACTTC. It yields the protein CASSQGVGSGETQYF.

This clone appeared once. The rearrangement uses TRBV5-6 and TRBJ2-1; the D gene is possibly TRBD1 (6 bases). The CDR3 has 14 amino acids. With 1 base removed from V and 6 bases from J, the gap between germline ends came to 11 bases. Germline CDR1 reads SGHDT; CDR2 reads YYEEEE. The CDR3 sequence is CASSLTGNGNEQFF. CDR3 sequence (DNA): TGTGCCAGCAGCTTGACAGGGAACGGCAATGAGCAGTTCTTC.

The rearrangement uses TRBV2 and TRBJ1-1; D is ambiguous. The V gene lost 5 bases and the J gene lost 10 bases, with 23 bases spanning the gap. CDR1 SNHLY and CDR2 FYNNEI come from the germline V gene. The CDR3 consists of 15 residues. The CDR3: CASSRSPSRAHPAFF. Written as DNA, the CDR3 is TGTGCCAGCAGTCGCTCTCCTTCTCGCGCCCATCCAGCTTTCTTT.

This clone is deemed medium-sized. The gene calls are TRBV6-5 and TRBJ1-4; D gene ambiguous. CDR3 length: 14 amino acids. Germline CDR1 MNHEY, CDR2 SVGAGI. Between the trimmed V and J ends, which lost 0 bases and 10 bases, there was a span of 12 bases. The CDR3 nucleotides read TGTGCCAGCAGTTACTCTGGCGGGGAGGGAAAACTGTTTTTT. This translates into CASSYSGGEGKLFF.

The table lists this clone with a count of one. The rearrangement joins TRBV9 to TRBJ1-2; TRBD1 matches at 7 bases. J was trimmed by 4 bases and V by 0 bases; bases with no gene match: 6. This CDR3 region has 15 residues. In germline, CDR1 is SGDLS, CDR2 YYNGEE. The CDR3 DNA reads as TGTGCCAGCAGCGTAGGGGCAGGGGGACCCTATGGCTACACCTTC. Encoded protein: CASSVGAGGPYGYTF.

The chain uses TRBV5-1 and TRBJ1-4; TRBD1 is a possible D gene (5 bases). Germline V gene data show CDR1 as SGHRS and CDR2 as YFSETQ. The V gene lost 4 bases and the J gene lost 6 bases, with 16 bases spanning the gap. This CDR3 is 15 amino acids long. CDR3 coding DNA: TGCGCCAGCAGCCCGACAGAAGGAGCCGATGAAAAACTGTTTTTT. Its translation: CASSPTEGADEKLFF.

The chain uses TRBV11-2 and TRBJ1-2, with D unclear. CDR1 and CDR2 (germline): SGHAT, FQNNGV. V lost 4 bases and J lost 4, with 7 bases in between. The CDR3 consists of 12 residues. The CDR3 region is CASSSHSYGYTF. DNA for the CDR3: TGTGCCAGCAGCTCGCACTCCTATGGCTACACCTTC.